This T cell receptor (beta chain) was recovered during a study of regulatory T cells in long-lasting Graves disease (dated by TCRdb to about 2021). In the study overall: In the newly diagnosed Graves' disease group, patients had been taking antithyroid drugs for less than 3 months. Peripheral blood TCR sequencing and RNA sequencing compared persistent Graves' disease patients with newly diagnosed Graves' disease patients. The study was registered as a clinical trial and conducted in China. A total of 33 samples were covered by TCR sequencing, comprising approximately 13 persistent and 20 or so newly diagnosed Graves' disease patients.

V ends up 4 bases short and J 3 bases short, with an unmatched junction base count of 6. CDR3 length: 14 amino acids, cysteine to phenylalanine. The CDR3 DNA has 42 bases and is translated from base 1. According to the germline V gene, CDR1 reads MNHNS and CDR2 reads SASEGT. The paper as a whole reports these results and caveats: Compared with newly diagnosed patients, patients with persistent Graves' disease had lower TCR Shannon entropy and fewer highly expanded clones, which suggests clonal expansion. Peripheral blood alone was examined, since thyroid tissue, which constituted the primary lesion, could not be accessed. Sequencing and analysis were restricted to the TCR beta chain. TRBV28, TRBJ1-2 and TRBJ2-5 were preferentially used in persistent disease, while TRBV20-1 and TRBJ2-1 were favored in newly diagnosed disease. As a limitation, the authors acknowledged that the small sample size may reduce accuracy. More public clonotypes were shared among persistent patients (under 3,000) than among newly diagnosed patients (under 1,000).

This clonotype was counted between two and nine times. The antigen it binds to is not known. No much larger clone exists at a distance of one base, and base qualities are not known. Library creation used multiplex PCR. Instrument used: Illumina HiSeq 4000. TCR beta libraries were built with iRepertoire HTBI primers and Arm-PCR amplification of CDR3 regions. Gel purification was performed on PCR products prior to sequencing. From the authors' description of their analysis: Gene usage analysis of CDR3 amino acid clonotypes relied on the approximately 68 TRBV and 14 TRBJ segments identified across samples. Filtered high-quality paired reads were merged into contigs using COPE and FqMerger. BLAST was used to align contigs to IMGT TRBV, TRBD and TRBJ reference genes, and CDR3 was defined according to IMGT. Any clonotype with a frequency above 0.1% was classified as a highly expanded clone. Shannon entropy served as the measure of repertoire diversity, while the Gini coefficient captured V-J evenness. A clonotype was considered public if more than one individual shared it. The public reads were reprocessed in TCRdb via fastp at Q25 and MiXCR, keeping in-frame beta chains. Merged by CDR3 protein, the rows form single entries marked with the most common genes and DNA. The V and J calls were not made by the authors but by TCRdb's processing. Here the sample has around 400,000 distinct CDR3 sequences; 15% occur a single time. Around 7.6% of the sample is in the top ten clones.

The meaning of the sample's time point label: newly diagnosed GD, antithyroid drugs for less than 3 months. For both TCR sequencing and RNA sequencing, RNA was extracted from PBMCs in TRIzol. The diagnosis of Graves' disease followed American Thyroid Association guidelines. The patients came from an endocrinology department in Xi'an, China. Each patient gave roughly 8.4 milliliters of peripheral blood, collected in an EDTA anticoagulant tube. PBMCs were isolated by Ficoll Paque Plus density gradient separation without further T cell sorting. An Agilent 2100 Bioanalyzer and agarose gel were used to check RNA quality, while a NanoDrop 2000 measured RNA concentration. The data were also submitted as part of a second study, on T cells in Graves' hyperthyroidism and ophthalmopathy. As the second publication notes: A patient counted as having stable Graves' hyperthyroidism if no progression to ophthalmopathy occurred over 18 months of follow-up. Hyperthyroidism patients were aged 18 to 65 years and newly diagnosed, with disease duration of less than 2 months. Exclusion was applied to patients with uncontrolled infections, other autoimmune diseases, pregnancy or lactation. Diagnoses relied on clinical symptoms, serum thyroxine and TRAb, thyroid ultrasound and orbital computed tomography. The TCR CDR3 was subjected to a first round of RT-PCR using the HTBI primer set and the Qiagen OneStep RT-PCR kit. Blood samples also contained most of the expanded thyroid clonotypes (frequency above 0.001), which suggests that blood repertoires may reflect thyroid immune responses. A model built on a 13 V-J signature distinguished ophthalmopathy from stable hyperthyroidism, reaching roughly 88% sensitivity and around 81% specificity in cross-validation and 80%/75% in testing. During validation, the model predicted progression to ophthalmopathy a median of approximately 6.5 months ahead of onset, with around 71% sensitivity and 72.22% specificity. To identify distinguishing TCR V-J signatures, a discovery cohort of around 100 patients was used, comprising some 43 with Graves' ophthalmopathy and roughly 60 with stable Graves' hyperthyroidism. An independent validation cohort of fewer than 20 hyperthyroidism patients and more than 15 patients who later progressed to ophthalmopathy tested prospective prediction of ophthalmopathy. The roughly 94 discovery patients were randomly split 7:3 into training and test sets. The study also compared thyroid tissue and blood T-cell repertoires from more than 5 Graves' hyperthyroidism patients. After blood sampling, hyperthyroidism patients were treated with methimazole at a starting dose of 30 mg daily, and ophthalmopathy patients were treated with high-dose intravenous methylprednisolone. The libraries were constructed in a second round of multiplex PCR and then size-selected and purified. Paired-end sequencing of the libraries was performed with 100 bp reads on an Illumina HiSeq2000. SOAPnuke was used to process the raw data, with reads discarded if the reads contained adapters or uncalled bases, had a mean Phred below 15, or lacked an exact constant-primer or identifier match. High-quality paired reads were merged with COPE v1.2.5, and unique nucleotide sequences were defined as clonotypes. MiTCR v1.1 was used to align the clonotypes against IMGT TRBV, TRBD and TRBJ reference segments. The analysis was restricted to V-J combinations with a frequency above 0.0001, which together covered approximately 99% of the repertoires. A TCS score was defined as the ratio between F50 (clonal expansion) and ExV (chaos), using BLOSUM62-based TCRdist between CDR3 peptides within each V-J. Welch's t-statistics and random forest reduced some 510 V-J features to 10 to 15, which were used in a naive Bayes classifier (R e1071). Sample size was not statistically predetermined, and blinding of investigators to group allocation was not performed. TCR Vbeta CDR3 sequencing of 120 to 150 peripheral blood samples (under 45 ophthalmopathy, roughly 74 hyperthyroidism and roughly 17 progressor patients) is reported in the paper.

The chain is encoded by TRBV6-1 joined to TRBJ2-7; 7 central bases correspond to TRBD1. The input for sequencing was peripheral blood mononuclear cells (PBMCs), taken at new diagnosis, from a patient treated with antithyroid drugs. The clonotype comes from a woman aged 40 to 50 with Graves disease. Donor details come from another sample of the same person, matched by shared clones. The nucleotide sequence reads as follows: TGTGCCAGCAGTGGGACGGGACAGAGCTACGAGCAGTACTTC. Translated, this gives CASSGTGQSYEQYF.